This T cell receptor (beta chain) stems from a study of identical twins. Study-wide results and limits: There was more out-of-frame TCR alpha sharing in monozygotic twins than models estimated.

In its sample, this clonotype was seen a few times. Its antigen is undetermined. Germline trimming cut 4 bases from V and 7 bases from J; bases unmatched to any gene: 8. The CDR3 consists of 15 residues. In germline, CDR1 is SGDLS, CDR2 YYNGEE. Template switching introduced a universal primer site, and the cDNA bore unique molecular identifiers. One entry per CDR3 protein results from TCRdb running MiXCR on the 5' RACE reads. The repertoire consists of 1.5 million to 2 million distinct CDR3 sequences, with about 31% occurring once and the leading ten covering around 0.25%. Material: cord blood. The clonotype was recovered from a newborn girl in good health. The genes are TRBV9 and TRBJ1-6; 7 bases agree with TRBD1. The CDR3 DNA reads TGTGCCAGCAGCTCCTCTTCGACAGGGAATTCACCCCTCCACTTT. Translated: CASSSSSTGNSPLHF.